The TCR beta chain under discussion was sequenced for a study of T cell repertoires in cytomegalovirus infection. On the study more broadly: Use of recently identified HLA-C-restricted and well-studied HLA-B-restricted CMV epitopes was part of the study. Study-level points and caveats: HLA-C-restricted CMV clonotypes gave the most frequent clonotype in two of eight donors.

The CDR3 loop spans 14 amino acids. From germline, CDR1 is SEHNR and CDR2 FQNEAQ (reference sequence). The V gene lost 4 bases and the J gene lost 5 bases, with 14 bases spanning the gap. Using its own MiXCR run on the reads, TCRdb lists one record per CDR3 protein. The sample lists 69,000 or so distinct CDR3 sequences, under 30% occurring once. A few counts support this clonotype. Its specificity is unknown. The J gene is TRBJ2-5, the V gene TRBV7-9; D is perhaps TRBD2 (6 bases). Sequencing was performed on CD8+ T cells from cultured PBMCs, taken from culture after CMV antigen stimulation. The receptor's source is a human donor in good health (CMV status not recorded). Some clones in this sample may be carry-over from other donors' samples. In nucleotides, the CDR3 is TGTGCCAGCAGCTCCCCGGGTCTAGCGGAGACCCAGTACTTC. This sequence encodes CASSSPGLAETQYF.